This is a list of T cell receptor beta chains from one sample in a study of cytomegalovirus exposure and HLA in healthy donors. The assay was immunoSEQ multiplex PCR, and TCRdb's table has in-frame clones only and misses some. In the table there are 170,000 or so clones, approximately 80% of which are singletons. The sample comprised PBMCs. The receptors were gathered from a woman in her forties or fifties in good health and CMV-seropositive. Each CDR3 is given with its conserved first and last residue. Fields, in order: V gene, D gene, J gene, clone size, CDR3 DNA, CDR3 protein. A D gene is named only where the DNA matches it firmly. Clone size appears in some rows only: once, few, many, or a class for an expanded clone.

v_gene: TRBV28; d_gene: TRBD2; j_gene: TRBJ2-1; abundance: .; CDR3nt: TGTGCCAGCAGTAACCGGGACTACTTGAGCTCCTACAATGAGCAGTTCTTC; CDR3aa: CASSNRDYLSSYNEQFF
v_gene: TRBV30; d_gene: .; j_gene: TRBJ1-6; abundance: .; CDR3nt: TGTGCCTGGCAGGATGTTCCGTATTCACCCCTCCACTTT; CDR3aa: CAWQDVPYSPLHF
v_gene: TRBV11-2; d_gene: .; j_gene: TRBJ2-7; abundance: .; CDR3nt: TGTGCCAGCAGCTTAGGCAAAACCGGGTCCTTTTACTACGAGCAGTACTTC; CDR3aa: CASSLGKTGSFYYEQYF
v_gene: TRBV5-1; d_gene: .; j_gene: TRBJ2-3; abundance: .; CDR3nt: TGCGCCAGCAGCCCAGACAGCAGCGCAGATACGCAGTATTTT; CDR3aa: CASSPDSSADTQYF
v_gene: TRBV5-4; d_gene: .; j_gene: TRBJ2-7; abundance: once; CDR3nt: TGTGCCAGCAGCTTGGTGGGGACAAGCTCCTACGAGCAGTACTTC; CDR3aa: CASSLVGTSSYEQYF
v_gene: TRBV9; d_gene: TRBD1; j_gene: TRBJ1-1; abundance: .; CDR3nt: TGTGCCAGCAACCCCAGGGGGGCGGACACTGAAGCTTTCTTT; CDR3aa: CASNPRGADTEAFF
v_gene: TRBV5-6; d_gene: TRBD2; j_gene: TRBJ2-3; abundance: .; CDR3nt: TGTGCCAGCAGCTTACCGGGACTAGCGGGAGATACGCAGTATTTT; CDR3aa: CASSLPGLAGDTQYF
v_gene: TRBV2; d_gene: TRBD1; j_gene: TRBJ1-2; abundance: .; CDR3nt: TGTGCCAGCAGCATGATGGGACAGGTAGCTAACTATGGCTACACCTTC; CDR3aa: CASSMMGQVANYGYTF
v_gene: TRBV5-1; d_gene: .; j_gene: TRBJ2-7; abundance: .; CDR3nt: TGCGCCAGCAGCCCGACAGCCAGCTCCTACGAGCAGTACTTC; CDR3aa: CASSPTASSYEQYF
v_gene: TRBV27; d_gene: .; j_gene: TRBJ1-1; abundance: .; CDR3nt: TGTGCCAGCAGTTCAACTCAAGGTTTCAGGAGCGTGGGGCTCCATGAAGCTTTCTTT; CDR3aa: CASSSTQGFRSVGLHEAFF
v_gene: TRBV2; d_gene: .; j_gene: TRBJ1-2; abundance: .; CDR3nt: TGTGCCAGCTCCGCCGAGAGGCGATCCCATGGCTACACCTTC; CDR3aa: CASSAERRSHGYTF
v_gene: TRBV18; d_gene: TRBD1; j_gene: TRBJ2-7; abundance: once; CDR3nt: TGTGCCAGCTCACAGGGACAGGGATATCGCTACGAGCAGTACTTC; CDR3aa: CASSQGQGYRYEQYF
v_gene: TRBV29-1; d_gene: TRBD1; j_gene: TRBJ1-2; abundance: .; CDR3nt: TGCAGCGCCGTACAGGGGGACTATGGCTACACCTTC; CDR3aa: CSAVQGDYGYTF
v_gene: TRBV5-1; d_gene: TRBD2; j_gene: TRBJ2-5; abundance: few; CDR3nt: TGCGCCAGCAGACGTAGCGGGAGTGCGGAGGAGACCCAGTACTTC; CDR3aa: CASRRSGSAEETQYF
v_gene: TRBV27; d_gene: .; j_gene: TRBJ2-7; abundance: .; CDR3nt: TGTGCCAGCAGTTTACGCAGGGAAGACGAGCAGTACTTC; CDR3aa: CASSLRREDEQYF
v_gene: TRBV5-4; d_gene: TRBD1; j_gene: TRBJ2-7; abundance: .; CDR3nt: TGTGCCAGCAGCTACCCGGGACAGCGCTACGAGCAGTACTTC; CDR3aa: CASSYPGQRYEQYF
v_gene: TRBV6-5; d_gene: TRBD2; j_gene: TRBJ2-4; abundance: .; CDR3nt: TGTGCCAGCAGTTACACTAGCGGGAGGAAAAACATTCAGTACTTC; CDR3aa: CASSYTSGRKNIQYF
v_gene: TRBV4-3; d_gene: .; j_gene: TRBJ1-2; abundance: .; CDR3nt: TGCGCCAGCAGCCAAGAGCTCGTCGAGGCCGGCTACACCTTC; CDR3aa: CASSQELVEAGYTF
v_gene: TRBV5-1; d_gene: .; j_gene: TRBJ2-3; abundance: .; CDR3nt: TGCGCCAGCAGCCAATTGGGGGGTGGCACAGATACGCAGTATTTT; CDR3aa: CASSQLGGGTDTQYF